This paragraph reports one T cell receptor beta chain. The CDR3 spans 15 residues. The V gene's germline CDR1 is LNHDA and CDR2 SQIVND (reference sequence). The V end lost 5 bases, the J end lost 0 bases, and 12 bases lay between the germline ends. Original methodology: From reference gene primer amplification, estimates of nucleated cell counts were derived. Sequencing was performed with immunoSEQ multiplex PCR; in TCRdb, only in-frame clones are kept and a portion is missing. V, J and clone size are taken as reported in that table, and D and trimming were inferred from the DNA itself. The repertoire consists of some 200,000 clones, with roughly 86% occurring once and the leading ten covering 7.5% to 8%. These data are taken from a study of blood T cell repertoires in COVID-19. Turning to the study itself: PBMCs, B-cell-depleted T cells, or T cells provided the cDNA or gDNA that made up the material.

The sequenced material came from peripheral blood. V gene TRBV19 combines with J gene TRBJ2-3; possibly TRBD2 for D (7 bases). The receptor was derived from a woman between 50 and 59 years old with active or convalescent COVID-19. CDR3 DNA: TGTGCCAGTAGTGAGGGGGGGTTAAGCACAGATACGCAGTATTTT. Translated: CASSEGGLSTDTQYF.